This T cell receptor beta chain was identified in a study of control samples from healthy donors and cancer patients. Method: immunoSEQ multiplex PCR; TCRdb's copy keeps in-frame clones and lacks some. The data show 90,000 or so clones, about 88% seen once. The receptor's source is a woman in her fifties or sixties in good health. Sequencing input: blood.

The CDR3 sequence: CASSPQGSYGYTF. CDR3 in DNA: TGTGCCAGCAGCCCGCAGGGGAGCTATGGCTACACCTTC. The chain joins TRBV7-9 to TRBJ1-2, with TRBD1 as a possible D gene (6 bases). The CDR3 loop spans 13 amino acids. V lost 5 bases, J lost 4 bases, and 11 bases lay in between. From germline, CDR1 is SEHNR and CDR2 FQNEAQ (reference sequence).